The present TCR beta chain was sequenced within a study of blood T cells in healthy people across ages. Turning to the study itself: Per every two T cells, about one barcoded beta molecule was captured by template switching.

PCR was performed a second time for roughly 7 to 12 cycles using a sample-barcoded 5' primer and a J-beta primer mix. All cDNA molecules were each tagged by a template-switch adaptor with 12 random nucleotides. TCRdb called the 5' RACE reads again in MiXCR, with one record for every CDR3 protein. This repertoire shows 1.5 million to 2 million distinct CDR3 sequences, roughly 27% found once; its top ten account for roughly 8%. Findings and caveats of the study: The unsorted PBMCs prevented any conclusive comparison of naive versus antigen-experienced cells.

As to this clonotype: No antigen is known for it.

The source is a woman in her twenties or thirties in good health. Sequencing was done on a sample of blood.

The CDR3 DNA reads as TGTGCCACCAGTGACCTGGGGGGCGGGGAGCTGTTTTTT. It encodes CATSDLGGGELFF. This chain uses TRBV24-1 with TRBJ2-2; a weak D match, TRBD2 (6 bases). Germline CDR1 is KGHDR and CDR2 is SFDVKD. Trimming left V 4 bases short and J 7 bases short, with 9 bases between. This CDR3 spans 13 amino acids.